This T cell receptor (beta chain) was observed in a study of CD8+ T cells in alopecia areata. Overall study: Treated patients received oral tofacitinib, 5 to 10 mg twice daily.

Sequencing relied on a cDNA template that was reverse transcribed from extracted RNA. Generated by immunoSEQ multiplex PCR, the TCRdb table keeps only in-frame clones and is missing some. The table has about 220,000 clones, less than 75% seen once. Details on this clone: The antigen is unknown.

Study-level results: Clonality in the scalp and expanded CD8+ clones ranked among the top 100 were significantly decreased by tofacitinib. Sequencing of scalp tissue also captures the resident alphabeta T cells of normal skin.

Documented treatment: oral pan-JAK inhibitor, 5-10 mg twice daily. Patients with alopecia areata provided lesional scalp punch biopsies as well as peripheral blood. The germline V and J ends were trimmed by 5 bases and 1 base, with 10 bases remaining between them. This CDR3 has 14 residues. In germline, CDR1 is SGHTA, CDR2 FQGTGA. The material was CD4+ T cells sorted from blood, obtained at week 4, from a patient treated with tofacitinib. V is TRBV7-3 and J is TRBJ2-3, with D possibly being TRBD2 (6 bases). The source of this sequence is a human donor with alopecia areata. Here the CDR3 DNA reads TGTGCCAGCAGCCCCTCGGGAGGCACAGATACGCAGTATTTT. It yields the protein CASSPSGGTDTQYF.